The T cell receptor (beta chain) described here comes from a study of blood T cell repertoires in COVID-19. The CDR3 is 18 residues long. V trimming: 4 bases; J trimming: 1 base; junction bases outside the gene matches: 13. Germline CDR1 reads SEHNR; CDR2 reads FQNEAQ (reference sequence). TCRdb keeps only in-frame clones here, not all; method: immunoSEQ multiplex PCR. Here the sample spans roughly 200,000 clones, 70% to 80% being singletons. Input material: peripheral blood. This sequence joins TRBV7-9 and TRBJ1-1; 9 bases agree with TRBD1. The origin of this receptor is a woman aged 40-49 years with COVID-19, enrolled during active disease. The CDR3 sequence: CASSSLRQGGKKNTEAFF. The CDR3 DNA reads as TGTGCCAGCAGCTCACTTAGACAGGGGGGGAAGAAGAACACTGAAGCTTTCTTT. Full variable domain (outside the CDR3, taken from reference TRBV7-9 and TRBJ1-1): DTGVSQNPRHKITKRGQNVTFRCDPISEHNRLYWYRQTLGQGPEFLTYFQNEAQLEKSRLLSDRFSAERPKGSFSTLEIQRTEQGDSAMYLCASSSLRQGGKKNTEAFFGQGTRLTVV.